What follows describes a single T cell receptor (beta chain). This sample stems from a study of blood T cell repertoires in COVID-19. Overall study context: Sites in the United States, Italy and Spain provided acute and convalescent COVID-19 samples.

The CDR3 runs 13 residues. V dropped 4 bases and J dropped 2 bases, with 9 bases sitting between them. Germline CDR1 and CDR2: SGHDN and FVKESK. Per the original methods: The authors estimated nucleated cell counts from reference gene primer amplification. Sequencing used immunoSEQ multiplex PCR; TCRdb keeps in-frame clones, though not all of them. The D gene and trimming were derived from the DNA, and the V and J assignments and clone size from that table. This table has more than 350,000 clones, about 88% appearing once. V gene TRBV14 combines with J gene TRBJ2-7; tentatively, D is TRBD1 (6 bases). The sample comprised PBMCs or T cells enriched from blood (not recorded which). The receptor was derived from a woman between 18 and 29 years old who had been exposed to COVID-19. The CDR3 sequence is CASSRQATYEQYF. The CDR3 nucleotides are TGTGCCAGCAGCCGACAGGCCACCTACGAGCAGTACTTC.